The clone carrying this T cell receptor beta chain occurred a few times. The antigen remains unidentified. The sample comes from a study of cytomegalovirus exposure and HLA in healthy donors. Overall study results and limits: In the analysis, some V segments, TRBV6-2 and TRBV6-3 included, were excluded as indistinguishable. In a later analysis, DRB1 alleles had the most associated TCRs; HLA-C alleles the fewest. Sequencing depth across donors, presence/absence analyses assumed, was roughly uniform. CMV antigen specificity of three CMV-associated chains was confirmed in vitro.

Trimming removed 6 bases at V and 2 bases at J, with 4 bases between. Germline lookup yields CDR1 ENHRY and CDR2 SYGVKD. The CDR3 length is 12 residues. The study ran its PCR with 60 Vbeta and 13 Jbeta primers. Data came from immunoSEQ multiplex PCR; TCRdb stores just in-frame clones and leaves some out. Among 120,000 to 150,000 clones listed, over 65% were seen once. This sequence joins TRBV10-3 and TRBJ2-2; D not resolved. Sequencing was carried out using PBMCs. The TCR originated in a man aged 35-49 years in good health and CMV-seropositive. CDR3 bases: TGTGCCATCAGACAAAACACCGGGGAGCTGTTTTTT. Its translation: CAIRQNTGELFF.